These T cell receptor beta chains were read from a single sample in a study of early T cells in non-severe SARS-CoV-2 infection. In TCRdb, the 5' RACE reads were re-called with MiXCR into one record per CDR3 protein. The sample has approximately 97,000 distinct CDR3 sequences, about an eighth seen once; the top ten hold roughly 6.2%. The sequencing sample was made of whole blood. The receptors derive from an adult who was a healthcare worker with PCR-confirmed SARS-CoV-2 infection or an uninfected control (not recorded which). Each CDR3 is given with its conserved first and last residue. A D gene is named only where the DNA matches it firmly. For some rows the clone size is stated as once, few or many, or as a class when expanded; others skip it.

CDR3	DNA	size	V	D	J
CASSLRARGSADTQYF	TGTGCCAGCAGCTTAAGGGCGCGCGGGAGCGCTGATACGCAGTATTTT	few	TRBV7-2	TRBD2	TRBJ2-3
CASSSGQYEQYF	TGTGCCAGCAGTTCTGGCCAATACGAGCAGTACTTC	few	TRBV27	.	TRBJ2-7
CSARSGHEQYF	TGCAGTGCTAGATCCGGGCACGAGCAGTACTTC	many	TRBV20-1	.	TRBJ2-7
CASSTGPLDTQYF	TGTGCCAGCAGCACCGGCCCATTGGATACGCAGTATTTT	few	TRBV11-2	.	TRBJ2-3
CSVEEGAYEQYF	TGCAGCGTTGAGGAGGGGGCCTACGAGCAGTACTTC	many	TRBV29-1	.	TRBJ2-7
CASSQRSSYNEQFF	TGTGCCAGCAGCCAAAGGAGCTCCTACAATGAGCAGTTCTTC	few	TRBV3-1	.	TRBJ2-1
CASSLRLISNTEAFF	TGCGCCAGCAGCCTTAGGTTGATTTCGAACACTGAAGCTTTCTTT	.	TRBV4-1	.	TRBJ1-1
CASRWDLNTEAFF	TGCGCCAGCAGATGGGACCTTAACACTGAAGCTTTCTTT	many	TRBV5-1	.	TRBJ1-1
CASSRQGLAGHNEQFF	TGTGCCAGCAGCCGCCAGGGACTAGCGGGTCACAATGAGCAGTTCTTC	.	TRBV3-1	TRBD2	TRBJ2-1
CASSYSGEETQYF	TGTGCCAGCAGTTACTCGGGGGAGGAGACCCAGTACTTC	.	TRBV6-5	.	TRBJ2-5
CASTARTDTQYF	TGCGCCAGCACAGCTCGCACAGATACGCAGTATTTT	few	TRBV5-1	.	TRBJ2-3
CASSQRVGSYEQYF	TGTGCCAGCAGTCAACGGGTGGGCTCCTACGAGCAGTACTTC	many	TRBV6-5	.	TRBJ2-7
CASSSHMDEKLFF	TGTGCCAGCAGTTCCCACATGGATGAAAAACTGTTTTTT	.	TRBV28	.	TRBJ1-4
CASSPRAVTEAFF	TGTGCCAGCAGCCCCCGGGCAGTTACTGAAGCTTTCTTT	many	TRBV11-2	.	TRBJ1-1
CASRITGTQPGEQYF	TGTGCCAGCAGAATTACCGGGACGCAGCCCGGCGAGCAGTACTTC	many	TRBV11-2	.	TRBJ2-7
CSVRQGSYEQYF	TGCAGCGTCCGACAGGGTTCGTACGAGCAGTACTTC	many	TRBV29-1	TRBD1	TRBJ2-7
CAWSMGLVSEETQYF	TGTGCCTGGAGTATGGGCTTAGTAAGCGAAGAGACCCAGTACTTC	many	TRBV30	.	TRBJ2-5
CASNGTGPYEQYF	TGCGCCAGCAACGGGACGGGTCCCTACGAGCAGTACTTC	few	TRBV23-1	.	TRBJ2-7
CASSVDGNTEAFF	TGTGCCAGCAGCGTAGACGGGAACACTGAAGCTTTCTTT	few	TRBV9	.	TRBJ1-1
CASRRQGAYGSTSMDSPLHF	TGTGCCAGCAGGCGGCAGGGGGCTTACGGATCAACGTCTATGGATTCACCCCTCCACTTT	.	TRBV7-9	TRBD1	TRBJ1-6
CASSEQQENQPQHF	TGTGCCAGCAGTGAGCAACAGGAGAATCAGCCCCAGCATTTT	many	TRBV2	.	TRBJ1-5
CASSFAGGTDEQFF	TGTGCCAGCAGTTTCGCGGGAGGGACGGATGAGCAGTTCTTC	.	TRBV6-4	TRBD2	TRBJ2-1
CASSYGIDILGEQYF	TGTGCCAGCAGTTACGGGATCGACATTCTCGGCGAGCAGTACTTC	.	TRBV6-2/TRBV6-3	.	TRBJ2-7
CASSLDQRAYEQYF	TGTGCCAGCAGCTTAGATCAGAGAGCCTACGAGCAGTACTTC	few	TRBV11-1	.	TRBJ2-7
CASRPPGLVTQYF	TGTGCCAGCAGACCACCGGGACTAGTTACGCAGTATTTT	.	TRBV12-3/TRBV12-4	TRBD2	TRBJ2-3
CASSVGGSGANVLTF	TGTGCCAGCAGCGTAGGAGGGTCTGGGGCCAACGTCCTGACTTTC	few	TRBV9	.	TRBJ2-6
CASSLYARNVMNTEAFF	TGTGCCAGCAGTTTGTACGCGAGGAATGTCATGAACACTGAAGCTTTCTTT	few	TRBV6-1	.	TRBJ1-1
CASSEPTDLNEKLFF	TGTGCCAGCAGTGAACCCACAGACCTTAATGAAAAACTGTTTTTT	many	TRBV25-1	.	TRBJ1-4
CASSLGGLDTQYF	TGTGCCAGCAGCTTAGGAGGGCTTGATACGCAGTATTTT	many	TRBV7-9	.	TRBJ2-3
CASSLLLGGVEQFF	TGTGCCAGTAGTCTCCTCCTGGGGGGTGTTGAGCAGTTCTTC	.	TRBV19	.	TRBJ2-1
CASSPPSGIDNEQFF	TGTGCCAGTAGTCCTCCTAGCGGGATCGACAATGAGCAGTTCTTC	many	TRBV19	TRBD2	TRBJ2-1
CASSVTMLAGQKFGTDTQYF	TGCGCCAGCAGCGTCACGATGTTAGCGGGTCAAAAGTTTGGCACAGATACGCAGTATTTT	many	TRBV5-1	TRBD2	TRBJ2-3
CASSQEGLYGYTF	TGTGCCAGCAGCCAGGAGGGGCTCTATGGCTACACCTTC	many	TRBV11-2	.	TRBJ1-2
CSVFIHQDRYYEQYF	TGCAGCGTTTTTATCCACCAGGACCGCTACTACGAGCAGTACTTC	.	TRBV29-1	.	TRBJ2-7
CASSPRMPLVNEQYF	TGTGCCAGCAGTCCCCGTATGCCACTGGTTAACGAGCAGTACTTC	few	TRBV28	.	TRBJ2-7
CASSPPSTPYEQYF	TGTGCCAGCAGCCCCCCTTCGACCCCTTACGAGCAGTACTTC	.	TRBV11-2	.	TRBJ2-7
CASSHLNGYNEQFF	TGTGCCAGCAGCCACCTAAACGGCTACAATGAGCAGTTCTTC	few	TRBV5-4	.	TRBJ2-1
CSAPPRVSAEAFF	TGCAGTGCTCCGCCGAGGGTTAGCGCTGAAGCTTTCTTT	few	TRBV20-1	.	TRBJ1-1